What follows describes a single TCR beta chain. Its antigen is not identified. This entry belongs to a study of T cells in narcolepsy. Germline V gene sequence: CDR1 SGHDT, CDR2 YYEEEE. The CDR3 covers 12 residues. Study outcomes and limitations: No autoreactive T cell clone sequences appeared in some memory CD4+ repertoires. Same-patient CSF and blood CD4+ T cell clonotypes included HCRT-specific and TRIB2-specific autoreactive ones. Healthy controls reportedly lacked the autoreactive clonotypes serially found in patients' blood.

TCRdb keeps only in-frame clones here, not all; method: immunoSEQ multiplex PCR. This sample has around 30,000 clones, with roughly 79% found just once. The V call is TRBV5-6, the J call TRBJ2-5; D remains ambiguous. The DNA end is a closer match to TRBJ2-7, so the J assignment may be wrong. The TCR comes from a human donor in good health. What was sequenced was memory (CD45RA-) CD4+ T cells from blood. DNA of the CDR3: TGTGCCAGCAGCTTGGCCTGGGACGAGCAGTACTTC. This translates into CASSLAWDEQYF.